These 29 T cell receptor beta chains came from one sample sequenced in a study of lymphopenia after photon versus proton radiotherapy. Assay used: immunoSEQ multiplex PCR; TCRdb lists only in-frame clones, some missing. The table records 150,000 or so clones, around nine tenths of them present only once. This specimen consisted of peripheral blood, obtained from a patient treated with photon-based radiotherapy. Receptors were obtained from a man over 45 with gastric cancer.

This rearrangement joins TRBV28 to TRBJ1-2; D not resolved. The length of the CDR3 is 14 residues. Trimming took off 7 bases at V and 2 bases at J, with 14 bases between the two ends. Germline loops: CDR1 MDHEN, CDR2 SYDVKM. CDR3 amino acids: CASNGDLGNYGYTF. The CDR3 DNA is TGTGCCAGCAATGGGGATCTGGGGAACTATGGCTACACCTTC.

The chain links TRBV5-1 to TRBJ2-1; maybe TRBD1 (6 bases). CDR1 and CDR2 (germline): SGHRS, YFSETQ. The V end was cut by 4 bases, the J end by 7 bases, with 18 bases between. CDR3 length equals 15 residues. CDR3 in amino acids: CASSPGMGALNEQFF. Here the CDR3 DNA reads TGCGCCAGCAGCCCGGGGATGGGGGCGTTAAATGAGCAGTTCTTC.

Only a few counts were recorded for this clone. V and J are TRBV4-1 and TRBJ2-7; the match to TRBD2 covers 8 bases. CDR1 is MGHRA, CDR2 YSYEKL, per germline. This CDR3 has 15 amino acids. V lost 2 bases, J lost 2 bases, and 5 bases stayed unmatched. Here the CDR3 reads CASSQPDGRAYEQYF. For the CDR3, the DNA is TGCGCCAGCAGCCAACCTGACGGGAGGGCCTACGAGCAGTACTTC.

The genes are TRBV25-1 and TRBJ2-3; no reliable D call. V was cut by 10 bases and J by 2 bases, with 13 bases left in between. This CDR3 spans 13 amino acids. Germline V CDR1 and CDR2: MGHDK, SYGVNS. CDR3 amino acids: CATDPPFTDTQYF. The CDR3 bases are TGTGCCACCGACCCACCTTTCACAGATACGCAGTATTTT.

This chain links TRBV5-1 with TRBJ2-7; either TRBD1 or TRBD2 may supply D (5 bases each). This CDR3 contains 12 residues. The germline V gene has CDR1 SGHRS and CDR2 YFSETQ. The ends were cut back, 4 bases at V and 7 bases at J, with 12 bases in the middle. The CDR3 coding sequence is TGCGCCAGCAGCGGGACCTTACAAGAGCAGTACTTC. As protein: CASSGTLQEQYF.

Notes on this clone: Germline is not matched at one junction end, which may reflect a read error. The gene calls are TRBV7-2 and TRBJ2-7; unclear D gene. Germline CDR1 is SGHTA and CDR2 is FQGNSA. This CDR3 spans 13 amino acids. CDR3: CASSLGLQDRPHF. CDR3 DNA: TGTGCCAGCAGCTTAGGGTTACAAGATAGACCGCACTTC.

The chain has TRBV19 and TRBJ1-1; D might be TRBD1 (6 bases). Trimming removed 3 bases at V and 0 bases at J, with 14 bases between. The germline V gene has CDR1 LNHDA and CDR2 SQIVND (reference sequence). The CDR3 covers 16 residues. In DNA form, the CDR3 reads TGTGCCAGTAGTATCGGGCAGGGGAGGTTGAACACTGAAGCTTTCTTT. This sequence encodes CASSIGQGRLNTEAFF.

V usage is TRBV6-4 and J usage is TRBJ2-7; possible D gene TRBD1, 6 bases. CDR3 length: 15 residues. Trimming took off 1 base at V and 0 bases at J, with 10 bases between the two ends. CDR1 is MRHNA and CDR2 is SNTAGT in the germline V gene. CDR3 sequence (DNA): TGTGCCAGCAGTGACTTGGCAGGGGACTCCTACGAGCAGTACTTC. Residues: CASSDLAGDSYEQYF.

The chain links TRBV15 to TRBJ1-5; unclear D gene. There are 14 residues in the CDR3. Germline V CDR1 and CDR2: LNHNV, YYDKDF (reference sequence). Trimming took off 5 bases at V and 6 bases at J, with 14 bases between the two ends. DNA of the CDR3: TGTGCCACCAGCCGGGGTAGTTACGCTCAGCCCCAGCATTTT. Translated: CATSRGSYAQPQHF.

This clone appeared once. The chain is built from TRBV15 and TRBJ1-2; 10 nucleotides match TRBD1. The CDR3 has 15 amino acids. The germline V gene has CDR1 LNHNV and CDR2 YYDKDF (reference sequence). J lost 3 bases, V lost 3 bases, and 4 bases had no gene match. For the CDR3, the DNA is TGTGCCACCAGCAGCCTGACAGGGGGCGACTATGGCTACACCTTC. It translates to CATSSLTGGDYGYTF.

This sequence joins TRBV5-1 and TRBJ2-6; D gene ambiguous. From germline, CDR1 is SGHRS and CDR2 YFSETQ. CDR3 length: 15 amino acids. V was pared by 0 bases and J by 1 base, with 5 bases between. CDR3 region: CASSLAGSGANVLTF. The CDR3 DNA sequence: TGCGCCAGCAGCTTGGCCGGATCTGGGGCCAACGTCCTGACTTTC.

The CDR3 loop is CASSLAWVIAGVPTDTQYF. For the CDR3, the DNA is TGTGCCAGCAGCTTAGCGTGGGTGATAGCGGGAGTTCCCACAGATACGCAGTATTTT. The chain employs TRBV7-9 and TRBJ2-3, with 9 bases lining up with TRBD2. Germline CDR1 and CDR2: SEHNR and FQNEAQ (reference sequence). The trim removed 0 bases at V and 2 bases at J, leaving 12 bases unmatched. The CDR3 loop spans 19 amino acids.

The rearrangement uses TRBV4-1 and TRBJ2-3; no reliable D call. The germline V gene encodes CDR1 MGHRA and CDR2 YSYEKL. The ends were cut back, 2 bases at V and 0 bases at J, with 6 bases in the middle. The CDR3 extends over 14 amino acids. The CDR3 region is CASSQTGSTDTQYF. Here the CDR3 DNA reads TGCGCCAGCAGCCAAACCGGGAGCACAGATACGCAGTATTTT.

The rearrangement links TRBV30 to TRBJ1-2; D is perhaps TRBD1 (5 bases). In germline, CDR1 is GTSNPN, CDR2 SVGIG (reference sequence). V lost 4 bases and J 2 bases, leaving 17 bases between the germline ends. This CDR3 comprises 15 residues. In nucleotides, the CDR3 is TGTGCCTGGAACCCTCCCTGGGGGGAAAACTATGGCTACACCTTC. It codes for CAWNPPWGENYGYTF.

The rearrangement joins TRBV19 to TRBJ2-3, with 7 bases fitting TRBD1. The CDR3 totals 16 residues. The germline gives CDR1 LNHDA, CDR2 SQIVND (reference sequence). V lost 5 bases to trimming and J lost 2 bases; unmatched junction nucleotides: 10. The CDR3 bases are TGTGCCAGTAGTCCACAGGAGACAGGGACCACAGATACGCAGTATTTT. Translated: CASSPQETGTTDTQYF.

The rearrangement links TRBV28 to TRBJ1-2, with 9 bases lining up with TRBD1. The V and J ends lost 5 bases and 2 bases, in that order; junction bases with no gene match: 9. Germline CDR1 and CDR2: MDHEN and SYDVKM. The CDR3 has 16 amino acids. The CDR3 sequence is CASSALTGGRNYGYTF. CDR3 sequence (DNA): TGTGCCAGCAGTGCACTCACAGGGGGCCGAAACTATGGCTACACCTTC.

The CDR3 sequence: CASSDLTSGSTDTQYF. CDR3 bases: TGTGCCAGCAGTGACTTAACTAGCGGGAGCACAGATACGCAGTATTTT. This chain uses TRBV6-4 with TRBJ2-3, with 9 bases that match TRBD2. This CDR3 comprises 16 residues. Germline CDR1 reads MRHNA; CDR2 reads SNTAGT. Trimming at V came to 1 base and at J to 0 bases, leaving 2 bases not matched to a gene.

CDR3 DNA sequence: TGTGCCAGTAGTATTTATCCAAGCACACATGAGCAGTTCTTC. Translated, it gives CASSIYPSTHEQFF. The rearrangement uses TRBV19 and TRBJ2-1; D is undetermined. This CDR3 has 14 residues. Trimming pared 3 bases from V and 8 bases from J, leaving 14 bases between. Germline loops: CDR1 LNHDA, CDR2 SQIVND (reference sequence).

Written as DNA, the CDR3 is TGCGCCAGCAGCCTTGGGACAGGGGCTCTCCACGAGCAGTACTTC. It encodes CASSLGTGALHEQYF. The chain uses TRBV5-1 and TRBJ2-7; 10 bases are a match to TRBD1. CDR1 SGHRS and CDR2 YFSETQ come from the germline V gene. This CDR3 is built from 15 residues. V was pared by 4 bases and J by 5 bases, with 9 bases of the junction left unmatched.

V is TRBV7-9 and J is TRBJ2-7; TRBD2 aligns across 7 bases. V shed 4 bases and J 3 bases; nucleotides not matched to a gene: 12. Germline V gene data show CDR1 as SEHNR and CDR2 as FQNEAQ (reference sequence). The CDR3 spans 16 residues. CDR3 sequence reads: CASSYTGTISGYEQYF. CDR3 nucleotides: TGTGCCAGCAGCTACACCGGGACTATCTCGGGCTACGAGCAGTACTTC.

The V gene is TRBV15, the J gene TRBJ2-7, with 9 nucleotides matching TRBD2. The germline CDR1 and CDR2 sequences are LNHNV and YYDKDF (reference sequence). CDR3 length: 16 amino acids. Trimming at V came to 1 base and at J to 6 bases, leaving 10 bases not matched to a gene. This CDR3 is CATSRGTRREGGEQYF. In DNA, the CDR3 is TGTGCCACCAGCAGAGGAACGAGGCGGGAGGGAGGCGAGCAGTACTTC.

The chain joins TRBV27 to TRBJ2-3; 10 nucleotides align to TRBD2. The V gene's germline CDR1 is MNHEY and CDR2 SMNVEV (reference sequence). With 5 bases clipped from V and 1 base from J, the junction kept 3 bases outside the gene matches. This CDR3 is built from 15 residues. CDR3 sequence: CASSPGLARTDTQYF. The CDR3 nucleotides read TGTGCCAGCAGTCCGGGACTAGCGCGCACAGATACGCAGTATTTT.

The chain links TRBV7-8 to TRBJ1-4; D possibly corresponds to TRBD1 (6 bases). Per the germline V gene, CDR1 is SGHVS and CDR2 is FQNEAQ. Trimming left V 1 base short and J 8 bases short, with 17 bases between. The CDR3 runs to 16 residues. The CDR3 DNA follows: TGTGCCAGCAGCTTAGGAGGGGGGGGCGTTAGCGAAAAACTGTTTTTT. It codes for CASSLGGGGVSEKLFF.

V is TRBV20-1 and J is TRBJ2-7; D is uncertain. V was pared by 5 bases and J by 3 bases, with 8 bases between. The CDR3 loop spans 11 amino acids. The germline gives CDR1 DFQATT, CDR2 SNEGSKA (reference sequence). The CDR3 nucleotides read TGCAGTGCTGGGGTTTACTACGAGCAGTACTTC. It is translated as CSAGVYYEQYF.

The chain has TRBV6-1 and TRBJ1-5; D remains unclear. Germline lookup yields CDR1 MNHNS and CDR2 SASEGT. This CDR3 has 13 amino acids. V was clipped by 1 base and J by 4 bases, with 5 bases between them. The CDR3 region is CASSEVFNQPQHF. The DNA for the CDR3 is TGTGCCAGCAGTGAAGTATTTAATCAGCCCCAGCATTTT.

This sequence joins TRBV6-4 and TRBJ2-3, with D perhaps TRBD2 (6 bases). CDR1 and CDR2 from the germline V gene are MRHNA and SNTAGT. The V end lost 0 bases, the J end lost 2 bases, and 9 bases lay between the germline ends. The CDR3 is made up of 15 amino acids. CDR3 coding DNA: TGTGCCAGCAGTGACTCGCTAGCGAACACAGATACGCAGTATTTT. This gives the protein CASSDSLANTDTQYF.

The chain couples TRBV5-1 to TRBJ1-1; the D is unclear. V shed 0 bases and J shed 4 bases, with 10 bases lying between them. The CDR3 is 14 amino acids. Germline V lookup: CDR1 SGHRS, CDR2 YFSETQ. CDR3: CASSLGEMGTEAFF. CDR3 sequence (DNA): TGCGCCAGCAGCTTGGGGGAGATGGGCACTGAAGCTTTCTTT.

This chain links TRBV6-5 with TRBJ2-1, with D possibly TRBD1 on 5 matching bases. Germline V gene data show CDR1 as MNHEY and CDR2 as SVGAGI. The V end was cut by 5 bases, the J end by 10 bases, with 12 bases between. There are 12 residues in the CDR3. The CDR3 spells CASSRASGEQFF. The CDR3 coding sequence is TGTGCCAGCAGTCGCGCCTCAGGGGAGCAGTTCTTC.

This sequence joins TRBV7-8 and TRBJ1-2; 7 bases are shared with TRBD1. The CDR3 consists of 13 residues. The V and J ends lost 5 bases and 6 bases, in that order; junction bases with no gene match: 6. The germline V gene encodes CDR1 SGHVS and CDR2 FQNEAQ. DNA for the CDR3: TGTGCCAGCAGCCGAGACAGGGTGGATGGCTACACCTTC. Translating gives CASSRDRVDGYTF.